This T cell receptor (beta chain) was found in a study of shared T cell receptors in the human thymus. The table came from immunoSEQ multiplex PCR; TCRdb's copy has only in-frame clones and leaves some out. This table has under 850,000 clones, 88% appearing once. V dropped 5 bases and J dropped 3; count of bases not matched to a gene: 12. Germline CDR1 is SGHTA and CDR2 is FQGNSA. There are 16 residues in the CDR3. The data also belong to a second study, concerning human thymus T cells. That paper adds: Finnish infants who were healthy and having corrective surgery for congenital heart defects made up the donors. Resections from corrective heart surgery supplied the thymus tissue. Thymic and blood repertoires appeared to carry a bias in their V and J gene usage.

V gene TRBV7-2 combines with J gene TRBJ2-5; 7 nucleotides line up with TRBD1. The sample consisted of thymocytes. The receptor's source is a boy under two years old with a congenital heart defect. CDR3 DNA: TGTGCCAGCAGCCCCGGTGTAGGGGGCATGGAAGAGACCCAGTACTTC. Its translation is CASSPGVGGMEETQYF. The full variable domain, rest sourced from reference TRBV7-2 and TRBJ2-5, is GAGVSQSPSNKVTEKGKDVELRCDPISGHTALYWYRQSLGQGLEFLIYFQGNSAPDKSGLPSDRFSAERTGGSVSTLTIQRTQQEDSAVYLCASSPGVGGMEETQYFGPGTRLLVL.